These T cell receptor beta chains were read from a single sample in a study of breast tumors, draining lymph nodes, adjacent tissues. MiXCR was run by TCRdb on the multiplex PCR reads, yielding one entry per CDR3 protein. The data hold under 250,000 distinct CDR3 sequences, with less than 40% observed a single time. The sequencing input was axillary lymph node tissue. The receptors were gathered from a female donor with breast cancer. Some clones in this sample may be carry-over from other donors' samples. Each CDR3 is given with its conserved first and last residue. The order of the fields is clone size, D gene, V gene, J gene, CDR3 DNA, CDR3 protein. The D gene is left open where the match is weak. Some rows have no size entry. The others give once, few or many, or a class for an expanded clone.

many	.	TRBV20-1	TRBJ2-7	TGCAGTGCTAGAGCGGGACACGGACCCTCCTACGAGCAGTACTTC	CSARAGHGPSYEQYF
many	.	TRBV4-3	TRBJ2-7	TGCGCCAGCAGCCAAGGTGTTAATTCCAACGAGCAGTACTTC	CASSQGVNSNEQYF
.	.	TRBV7-9	TRBJ2-3	TGTGCCGGCAGGGAAGGACTACGCACAGGTACGCAGTATTTT	CAGREGLRTGTQYF
.	TRBD1	TRBV29-1	TRBJ1-1	TGCAGCGGAGCTCGGGACAGTGAAGCTTTCTTT	CSGARDSEAFF
many	.	TRBV29-1	TRBJ2-5	TGCAGCGGGAGGACACAAGAGACCCAGTACTTC	CSGRTQETQYF
many	.	TRBV7-9	TRBJ2-7	TGTGCCAGCAGCTTAGTTGGCCCTTCCCCCTACGAGCAGTACTTC	CASSLVGPSPYEQYF
many	.	TRBV7-8	TRBJ2-7	TGTGCCAGCAGCTTAGTATTAACGGGATCGGGTATGGGCTACGAGCAGTACTTC	CASSLVLTGSGMGYEQYF
many	.	TRBV6-5	TRBJ2-7	TGTGCCAGCAGGGGCTACCGAATTGGGGAGCAGTACTTC	CASRGYRIGEQYF
.	TRBD2	TRBV10-3	TRBJ2-3	TGTGCCATCAGCACTAGCGGACCCTACAATGAGCAGTATTTT	CAISTSGPYNEQYF
.	TRBD1	TRBV15	TRBJ1-1	TGTGCCACCAGCAGAGTTGCAGGGGGCCGTACTGAAGCTTTCTTT	CATSRVAGGRTEAFF
many	.	TRBV7-8	TRBJ2-3	TGTGCCAGCAGCTTAAGGGCGACGAGCACAGATACGCAGTATTTT	CASSLRATSTDTQYF
many	.	TRBV5-5	TRBJ2-7	TGTGCCAGCAGCTTGGGTAGACTTACCTACGAGCAGTACTTC	CASSLGRLTYEQYF
many	.	TRBV29-1	TRBJ2-3	TGCAGCGTTAATTTGCCGGGACAAAGACCAGATACGCAGTATTTT	CSVNLPGQRPDTQYF
few	.	TRBV11-2	TRBJ1-1	TGTGCCAGCAGCTTACGGGCGGTTGGAACGGGAGCTTTCTTT	CASSLRAVGTGAFF
.	TRBD1	TRBV7-7	TRBJ1-6	TGTGCTAGATCCGGACAGGTCGAGAATTCACCCCTCCACTTT	CARSGQVENSPLHF
.	TRBD1	TRBV2	TRBJ1-6	TGTGCCAGCAGTTCCACCGGGACAGGAGCCAATTCACCCCTCCACTTT	CASSSTGTGANSPLHF
few	TRBD1	TRBV18	TRBJ1-5	TGTGCCAGCTCACCAGAGTGGACAGGATGGAGCAATCAGCCCCAGCATTTT	CASSPEWTGWSNQPQHF
few	TRBD2	TRBV6-2/TRBV6-3	TRBJ2-1	TGTGCCAGCAGTATACCGGGGGGGGGCAACAATGAGCAGTTCTTC	CASSIPGGGNNEQFF